One and the same sample provided the 26 T cell receptor beta chains below, sequenced in a study of T-cell reconstitution after alpha-beta-depleted transplantation in children. Preparing the TCRbeta library involved the use of unique molecular identifiers. TCRdb re-called the PCR reads with MiXCR, one entry per CDR3 protein. Here the sample spans roughly 3,800 distinct CDR3 sequences, approximately 9.6% being singletons. Sequencing was performed on PBMCs, mostly from graft donor cells, taken 180 days after TCRalphabeta/CD19-depleted stem cell transplant. The origin of the receptors is a male patient aged 2 to 10 who had a stem cell transplant for acute lymphoblastic leukemia, so the T cells may come from the graft donor.

This clonotype was found many times. The J gene is TRBJ1-1, the V gene TRBV15; 8 bases line up with TRBD1. CDR1 and CDR2 from the germline V gene are LNHNV and YYDKDF (reference sequence). The CDR3 contains 16 residues. With 0 bases clipped from V and 3 bases from J, the junction kept 6 bases outside the gene matches. In nucleotides, the CDR3 is TGTGCCACCAGCAGAGACAGTTACAGGGGGGACACTGAAGCTTTCTTT. It codes for CATSRDSYRGDTEAFF.

Many counts were recorded for this clonotype. The CDR3: CASSQGEWFTEAFF. DNA of the CDR3: TGCGCCAGCAGCCAGGGGGAATGGTTCACTGAAGCTTTCTTT. This chain uses TRBV4-1 with TRBJ1-1; the D gene is possibly TRBD1 (5 bases). Germline lookup yields CDR1 MGHRA and CDR2 YSYEKL. The CDR3 extends over 14 amino acids. V lost 3 bases and J 4 bases, leaving 12 bases between the germline ends.

This chain uses TRBV12-3 or TRBV12-4 with TRBJ2-3, with D unclear. V lost 10 bases and J lost 3, with 11 bases in between. This CDR3 region has 12 residues. The CDR3 DNA is TGTGCCACCCAGCTGGAGACAGATACGCAGTATTTT. Translating gives CATQLETDTQYF.

This clonotype is labeled medium-sized. V usage is TRBV5-1 and J usage is TRBJ1-1; 7 nucleotides align to TRBD1. The ends lost 4 bases at V and 0 bases at J; junction bases unmatched: 3. Germline V CDR1 and CDR2: SGHRS, YFSETQ. The CDR3 loop spans 14 amino acids. DNA of the CDR3: TGCGCCAGCAGCAGGGGACAGTTGAACACTGAAGCTTTCTTT. Amino acids: CASSRGQLNTEAFF.

This clonotype has a count of ten or more. This chain joins TRBV7-9 and TRBJ2-7, with D perhaps being TRBD1 or TRBD2 (6 bases each). The CDR3 sequence is 14 residues long. Germline CDR1 SEHNR, CDR2 FQNEAQ (reference sequence). V lost 7 bases to trimming and J lost 3 bases, with 16 bases between them. The CDR3 nucleotides are TGTGCCAGCACCCTAGGGGGGCCCTACTACGAGCAGTACTTC. This sequence encodes CASTLGGPYYEQYF.

The table lists this clonotype with many counts. The rearrangement links TRBV5-1 to TRBJ2-7; D might be TRBD1 (6 bases). Germline CDR1 reads SGHRS; CDR2 reads YFSETQ. The CDR3 is made up of 12 amino acids. V was cut by 0 bases and J by 10 bases, with 11 bases left in between. CDR3 nucleotide sequence: TGCGCCAGCAGCTTGGCCGTGGGGGCCCAGTACTTC. Translating it yields CASSLAVGAQYF.

This clonotype appeared many times. V and J are TRBV11-1 and TRBJ2-1; weak D call: TRBD1 (5 bases). V was shortened by 5 bases and J by 5 bases, with 25 bases between the two germline ends. This CDR3 has 18 amino acids. Germline V gene data show CDR1 as SGHAT and CDR2 as FQDESV (reference sequence). The CDR3 sequence: CASSKGVLRSPADNEQFF. CDR3 in DNA: TGTGCCAGCAGCAAAGGGGTTTTAAGGAGTCCTGCGGACAATGAGCAGTTCTTC.

At least ten counts were recorded for this clonotype. The chain joins TRBV28 to TRBJ1-4; D gene unclear. Germline V gene sequence: CDR1 MDHEN, CDR2 SYDVKM. V gave up 6 bases and J gave up 0 bases, with 8 bases separating them. The length of the CDR3 is 14 residues. This chain's CDR3 is CASRTGATNEKLFF. For the CDR3, the DNA is TGTGCCAGCAGAACGGGTGCAACTAATGAAAAACTGTTTTTT.

This clonotype has ten or more counts. V gene TRBV7-9 combines with J gene TRBJ1-2; tentative D call: TRBD1 (5 bases). The CDR3 is made up of 13 amino acids. Germline CDR1 SEHNR, CDR2 FQNEAQ (reference sequence). V was shortened by 1 base and J by 3 bases, with 6 bases between the two germline ends. The CDR3 loop reads CASSLGQYYGYTF. The CDR3, as DNA: TGTGCCAGCAGCTTAGGACAGTACTATGGCTACACCTTC.

This clonotype was seen many times. J is TRBJ1-1 and V is TRBV5-8; TRBD1 might be the D (5 bases). Germline V gene data show CDR1 as SGHTS and CDR2 as YDEGEE. The CDR3 is made up of 16 amino acids. V gave up 0 bases and J gave up 6 bases, with 18 bases separating them. Written as DNA, the CDR3 is TGTGCCAGCAGCTTGGTCGGGGCGGGATCGGCCGCTGAAGCTTTCTTT. This sequence encodes CASSLVGAGSAAEAFF.

This clonotype has a count of ten or more. The chain has TRBV19 and TRBJ2-2; 8 bases agree with TRBD1. The germline CDR1 and CDR2 sequences are LNHDA and SQIVND (reference sequence). The CDR3 loop spans 13 amino acids. The J segment lost 6 bases and the V segment lost 5 bases, leaving 2 bases of the junction unmatched. CDR3 DNA sequence: TGTGCCAGTAGTGACAGGGGTGCCGGGGAGCTGTTTTTT. It is translated as CASSDRGAGELFF.

This clonotype has only a few counts. The chain is built from TRBV19 and TRBJ2-3; 7 bases line up with TRBD1. CDR1 and CDR2 from the germline V gene are LNHDA and SQIVND (reference sequence). The CDR3 is made up of 16 amino acids. The V and J ends lost 3 bases and 2 bases, in that order; junction bases with no gene match: 8. The CDR3 region is CASSIPGTENTDTQYF. CDR3 nucleotides: TGTGCCAGTAGTATCCCCGGGACAGAGAACACAGATACGCAGTATTTT. The full variable domain, with the rest looked up from reference TRBV19 and TRBJ2-3, is DGGITQSPKYLFRKEGQNVTLSCEQNLNHDAMYWYRQDPGQGLRLIYYSQIVNDFQKGDIAEGYSVSREKKESFPLTVTSAQKNPTAFYLCASSIPGTENTDTQYFGPGTRLTVL.

By share, this clonotype ranks as large. The chain couples TRBV20-1 to TRBJ2-5; the D gene could be TRBD1 or TRBD2 (5 bases each). V dropped 6 bases and J dropped 5 bases, with 13 bases sitting between them. CDR3 length: 12 amino acids. Germline V lookup: CDR1 DFQATT, CDR2 SNEGSKA (reference sequence). The DNA of the CDR3 is TGCAGTGCCCAATCGGGGCGGGAGACCCAGTACTTC. It codes for CSAQSGRETQYF.

The table lists this clonotype with a few counts. This chain uses TRBV7-9 with TRBJ2-5; D might be TRBD2 (7 bases). CDR3 length equals 13 residues. Germline assignment: CDR1 SEHNR and CDR2 FQNEAQ (reference sequence). V dropped 6 bases and J dropped 5 bases, with 13 bases sitting between them. CDR3 residues: CASRPAGAETQYF. The DNA of the CDR3 is TGTGCCAGCAGGCCGGCGGGGGCTGAGACCCAGTACTTC. Supplemented by reference TRBV7-9 and TRBJ2-5, the full variable domain reads DTGVSQNPRHKITKRGQNVTFRCDPISEHNRLYWYRQTLGQGPEFLTYFQNEAQLEKSRLLSDRFSAERPKGSFSTLEIQRTEQGDSAMYLCASRPAGAETQYFGPGTRLLVL.

This clonotype was seen at least ten times. The chain links TRBV7-9 to TRBJ1-1; D not resolved. The V end lost 2 bases, the J end lost 6 bases, and 16 bases lay between the germline ends. The CDR3 is 15 amino acids. Per the germline V gene, CDR1 is SEHNR and CDR2 is FQNEAQ (reference sequence). The CDR3 region is CASSLIQGVLAEAFF. The CDR3 bases are TGTGCCAGCAGCTTAATTCAAGGTGTTCTCGCTGAAGCTTTCTTT.

This clonotype was seen many times. The V gene is TRBV18, the J gene TRBJ2-3; TRBD2 is a possible D gene (6 bases). The CDR3 consists of 15 residues. Germline CDR1 and CDR2: KGHSH and LQKENI. V dropped 1 base and J dropped 2 bases, with 10 bases sitting between them. The CDR3 protein is CASSPRGTSTDTQYF. The CDR3, as DNA: TGTGCCAGCTCACCACGGGGGACTTCCACAGATACGCAGTATTTT.

This clonotype was counted at least ten times. The chain has TRBV7-9 and TRBJ1-1, with D possibly being TRBD1 (5 bases). The CDR3 runs to 13 residues. The germline V gene has CDR1 SEHNR and CDR2 FQNEAQ (reference sequence). The V end lost 3 bases, the J end lost 0 bases, and 5 bases lay between the germline ends. CDR3 residues: CASSLTVNTEAFF. Here the CDR3 DNA reads TGTGCCAGCAGCTTGACAGTGAACACTGAAGCTTTCTTT.

This clonotype was detected many times. The chain combines TRBV6-1 with TRBJ1-2; D gene unclear. Germline V CDR1 and CDR2: MNHNS, SASEGT. This CDR3 contains 12 residues. The V and J ends lost 2 bases and 8 bases respectively, with 9 bases between them. The CDR3 DNA reads TGTGCCAGCAGTGAAACGCAGAGGGGCTACACCTTC. This sequence encodes CASSETQRGYTF.

The chain recombines TRBV6-1 with TRBJ2-4, with a tentative D call TRBD2 (7 bases). V dropped 0 bases and J dropped 8 bases, with 17 bases sitting between them. The CDR3 totals 16 residues. CDR1 and CDR2 (germline): MNHNS, SASEGT. DNA of the CDR3: TGTGCCAGCAGTGAAGCGCTTTCGGGGGGCGAGGACATTCAGTACTTC. Its protein product is CASSEALSGGEDIQYF.

This clonotype was detected many times. The V call is TRBV7-9, the J call TRBJ2-3, with 12 bases aligning to TRBD2. With V trimmed by 5 bases and J by 2 bases, 11 bases remained unmatched. The CDR3 is made up of 18 amino acids. Germline V gives CDR1 SEHNR, CDR2 FQNEAQ (reference sequence). As DNA, the CDR3 is TGTGCCAGCAGCCCCCGACCTACTAGCGGGAGGCTCACAGATACGCAGTATTTT. Residues: CASSPRPTSGRLTDTQYF.

This clonotype is classed as medium-sized. The rearrangement links TRBV11-3 to TRBJ2-2, with D perhaps matching TRBD2 (6 bases). V was clipped by 4 bases and J by 6 bases, with 12 bases between them. The CDR3 loop spans 14 amino acids. Germline V gene data show CDR1 as SGHNT and CDR2 as YENEEA. CDR3 region: CASSSSPGAGELFF. DNA of the CDR3: TGTGCCAGCAGCTCTTCGCCGGGGGCCGGGGAGCTGTTTTTT. Variable domain in full (rest from reference TRBV11-3 and TRBJ2-2): EAGVVQSPRYKIIEKKQPVAFWCNPISGHNTLYWYLQNLGQGPELLIRYENEEAVDDSQLPKDRFSAERLKGVDSTLKIQPAELGDSAVYLCASSSSPGAGELFFGEGSRLTVL.

This clonotype was observed many times. The chain recombines TRBV10-3 with TRBJ2-7, with D possibly called TRBD1 or TRBD2 (5 bases each). The CDR3 is made up of 13 amino acids. The V and J ends lost 2 bases and 2 bases respectively, with 7 bases between them. CDR1 and CDR2 (germline): ENHRY, SYGVKD. CDR3 nucleotide sequence: TGTGCCATCAGTGAGGGGGACGCCTACGAGCAGTACTTC. Residues: CAISEGDAYEQYF.

This clonotype was observed many times. The V gene is TRBV6-5, the J gene TRBJ1-5, with D unclear. V gave up 0 bases and J gave up 4 bases, with 13 bases separating them. Germline V gene lookup returns CDR1 MNHEY and CDR2 SVGAGI. This CDR3 region has 16 residues. The CDR3 DNA reads as TGTGCCAGCAGTTACTCCCCCCCTGCTATAAATCAGCCCCAGCATTTT. It codes for CASSYSPPAINQPQHF.

By share of the sample, this clonotype is medium-sized. Written as DNA, the CDR3 is TGTGCCAGCAGTAGACAAACGGGGGGCGGCGAGCAGTACTTC. Protein sequence: CASSRQTGGGEQYF. The rearrangement joins TRBV7-9 to TRBJ2-7, with a tentative D call TRBD2 (7 bases). V was cut by 6 bases and J by 6 bases, with 18 bases left in between. The CDR3 is 14 amino acids. Germline V gene data show CDR1 as SEHNR and CDR2 as FQNEAQ (reference sequence).

Many counts were recorded for this clonotype. CDR3 nucleotide sequence: TGTGCCAGCAGCCAAGAATATCTTAGAGGGGGGGAGCTGTTTTTT. Residues: CASSQEYLRGGELFF. V gene TRBV3-1 combines with J gene TRBJ2-2; possible D gene TRBD2, 5 bases. V lost 0 bases to trimming and J lost 8 bases, with 13 bases between them. The V gene's germline CDR1 is LGHDT and CDR2 YNNKEL (reference sequence). The CDR3 is 15 amino acids.

In this sample, this clonotype is medium-sized. The rearrangement uses TRBV10-3 and TRBJ2-1; D might be TRBD1 or TRBD2, each matching 5 bases. This CDR3 is 13 amino acids long. The V end was cut by 3 bases, the J end by 8 bases, with 11 bases between. CDR1 and CDR2 (germline): ENHRY, SYGVKD. CDR3 coding DNA: TGTGCCATCAGTGAACGGGGACGGGATGAGCAGTTCTTC. Amino acids: CAISERGRDEQFF.